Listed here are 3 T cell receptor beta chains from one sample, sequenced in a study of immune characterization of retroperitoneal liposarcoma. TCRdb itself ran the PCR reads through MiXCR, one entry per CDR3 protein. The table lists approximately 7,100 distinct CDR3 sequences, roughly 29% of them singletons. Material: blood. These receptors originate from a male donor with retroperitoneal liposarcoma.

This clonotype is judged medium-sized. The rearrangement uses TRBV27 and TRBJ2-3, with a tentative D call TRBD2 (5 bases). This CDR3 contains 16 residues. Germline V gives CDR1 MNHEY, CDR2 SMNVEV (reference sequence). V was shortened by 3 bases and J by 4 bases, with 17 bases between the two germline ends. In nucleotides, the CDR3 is TGTGCCAGCAGTTTTTATTCGGACGGAGGAGCAGATACGCAGTATTTT. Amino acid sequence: CASSFYSDGGADTQYF.

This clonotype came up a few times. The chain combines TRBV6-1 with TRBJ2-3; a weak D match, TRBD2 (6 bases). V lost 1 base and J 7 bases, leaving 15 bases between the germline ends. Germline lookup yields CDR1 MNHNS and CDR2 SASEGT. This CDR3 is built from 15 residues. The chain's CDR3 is CASSEGEPAGNTQYF. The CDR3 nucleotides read TGTGCCAGCAGTGAAGGGGAACCAGCGGGTAATACGCAGTATTTT.

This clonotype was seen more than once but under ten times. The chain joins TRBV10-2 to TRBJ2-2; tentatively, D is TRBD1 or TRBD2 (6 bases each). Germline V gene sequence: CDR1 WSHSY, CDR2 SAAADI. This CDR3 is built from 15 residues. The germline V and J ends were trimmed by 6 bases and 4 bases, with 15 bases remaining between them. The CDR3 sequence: CASREGGAGTGELFF. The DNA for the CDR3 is TGCGCCAGCAGGGAGGGGGGAGCCGGCACCGGGGAGCTGTTTTTT.